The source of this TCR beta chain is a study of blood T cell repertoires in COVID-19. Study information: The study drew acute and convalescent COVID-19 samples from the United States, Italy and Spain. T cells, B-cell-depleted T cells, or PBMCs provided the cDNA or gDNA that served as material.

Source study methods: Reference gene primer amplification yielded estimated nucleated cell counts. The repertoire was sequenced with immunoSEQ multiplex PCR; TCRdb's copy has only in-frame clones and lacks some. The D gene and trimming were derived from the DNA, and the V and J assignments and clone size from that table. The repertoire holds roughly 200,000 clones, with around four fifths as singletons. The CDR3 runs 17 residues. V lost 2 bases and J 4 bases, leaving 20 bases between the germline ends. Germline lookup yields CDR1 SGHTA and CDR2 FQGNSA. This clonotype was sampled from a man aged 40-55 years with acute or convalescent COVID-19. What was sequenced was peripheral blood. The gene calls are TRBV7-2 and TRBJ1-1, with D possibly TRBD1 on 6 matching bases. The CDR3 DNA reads TGTGCCAGCAGCTTATGGGCAGGGGTCCACCTGGGCACTGAAGCTTTCTTT. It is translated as CASSLWAGVHLGTEAFF.